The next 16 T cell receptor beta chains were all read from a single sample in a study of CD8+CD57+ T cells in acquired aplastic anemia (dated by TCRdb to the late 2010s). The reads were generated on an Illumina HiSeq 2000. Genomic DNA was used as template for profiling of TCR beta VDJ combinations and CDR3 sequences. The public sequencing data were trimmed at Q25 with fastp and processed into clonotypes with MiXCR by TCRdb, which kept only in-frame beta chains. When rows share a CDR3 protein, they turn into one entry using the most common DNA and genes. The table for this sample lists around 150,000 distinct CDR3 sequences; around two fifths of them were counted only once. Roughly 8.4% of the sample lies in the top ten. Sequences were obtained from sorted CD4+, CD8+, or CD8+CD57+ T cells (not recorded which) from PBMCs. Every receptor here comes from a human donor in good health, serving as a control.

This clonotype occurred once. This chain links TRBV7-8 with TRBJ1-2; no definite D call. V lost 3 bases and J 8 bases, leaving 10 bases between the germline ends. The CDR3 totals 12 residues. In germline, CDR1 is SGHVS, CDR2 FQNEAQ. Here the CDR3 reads CASSFPLEGYTF. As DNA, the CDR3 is TGTGCCAGCAGCTTCCCCCTCGAGGGCTACACCTTC.

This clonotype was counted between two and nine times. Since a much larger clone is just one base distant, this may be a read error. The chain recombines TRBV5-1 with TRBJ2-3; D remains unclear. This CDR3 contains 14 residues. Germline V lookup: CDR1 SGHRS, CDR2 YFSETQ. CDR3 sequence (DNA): TGCGCCCGCAGCTATAAGGGAAGCACAGATACGCAGTATTTT. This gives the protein CARSYKGSTDTQYF.

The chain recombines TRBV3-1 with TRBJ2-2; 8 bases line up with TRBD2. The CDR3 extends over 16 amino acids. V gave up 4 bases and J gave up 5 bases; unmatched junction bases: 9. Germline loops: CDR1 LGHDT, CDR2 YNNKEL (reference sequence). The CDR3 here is CASSPVAGRGTGELFF. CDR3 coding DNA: TGTGCCAGCAGCCCGGTAGCGGGACGGGGAACCGGGGAGCTGTTTTTT.

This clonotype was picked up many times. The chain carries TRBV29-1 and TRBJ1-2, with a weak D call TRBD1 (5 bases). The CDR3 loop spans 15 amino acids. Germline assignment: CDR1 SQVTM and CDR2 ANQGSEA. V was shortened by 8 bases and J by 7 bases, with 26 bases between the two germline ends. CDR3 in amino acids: CSTGHSPFGRGGYTF. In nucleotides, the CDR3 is TGCAGCACAGGACATTCCCCGTTCGGTAGGGGTGGCTACACCTTC.

The CDR3 is CASSRRTGGMNTEAFF. The CDR3 DNA follows: TGTGCCAGCAGTCGCCGGACAGGGGGTATGAACACTGAAGCTTTCTTT. The chain carries TRBV27 and TRBJ1-1; 10 positions match TRBD1. V was clipped by 5 bases and J by 0 bases; unmatched bases: 6. The CDR3 extends over 16 amino acids. Germline V lookup: CDR1 MNHEY, CDR2 SMNVEV (reference sequence).

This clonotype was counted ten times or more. The CDR3 spells CASSPNAGTVDTQYF. The CDR3 nucleotides are TGTGCCAGCAGCCCCAACGCCGGGACAGTAGATACGCAGTATTTT. This chain uses TRBV9 with TRBJ2-3; 7 nucleotides line up with TRBD1. CDR1 is SGDLS, CDR2 YYNGEE, per germline. Germline trimming cut 4 bases from V and 5 bases from J; bases unmatched to any gene: 10. The CDR3 extends over 15 amino acids.

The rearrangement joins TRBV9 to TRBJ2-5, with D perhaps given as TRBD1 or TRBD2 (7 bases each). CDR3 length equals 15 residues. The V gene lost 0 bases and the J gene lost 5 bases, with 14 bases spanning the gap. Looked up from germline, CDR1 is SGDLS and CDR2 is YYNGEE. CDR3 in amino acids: CASSVVGGGFETQYF. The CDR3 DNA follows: TGTGCCAGCAGCGTAGTGGGAGGGGGCTTCGAGACCCAGTACTTC.

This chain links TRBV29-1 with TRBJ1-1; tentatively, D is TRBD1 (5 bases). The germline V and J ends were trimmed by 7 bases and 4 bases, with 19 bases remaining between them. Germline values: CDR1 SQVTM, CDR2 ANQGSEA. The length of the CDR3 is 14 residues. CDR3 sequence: CSAQGLVGGTEAFF. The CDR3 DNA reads TGCAGCGCCCAAGGGTTGGTTGGGGGCACTGAAGCTTTCTTT.

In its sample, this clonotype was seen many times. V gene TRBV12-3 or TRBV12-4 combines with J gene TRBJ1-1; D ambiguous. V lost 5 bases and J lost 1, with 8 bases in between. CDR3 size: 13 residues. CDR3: CASSPRRNTEAFF. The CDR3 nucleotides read TGTGCCAGCAGTCCGCGCAGGAACACTGAAGCTTTCTTT.

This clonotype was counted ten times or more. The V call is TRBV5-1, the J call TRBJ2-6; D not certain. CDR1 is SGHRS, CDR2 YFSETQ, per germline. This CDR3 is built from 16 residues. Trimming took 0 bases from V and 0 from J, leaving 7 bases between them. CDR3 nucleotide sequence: TGCGCCAGCAGCTTGGTAGGGTACTCTGGGGCCAACGTCCTGACTTTC. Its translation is CASSLVGYSGANVLTF. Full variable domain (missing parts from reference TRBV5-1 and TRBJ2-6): KAGVTQTPRYLIKTRGQQVTLSCSPISGHRSVSWYQQTPGQGLQFLFEYFSETQRNKGNFPGRFSGRQFSNSRSEMNVSTLELGDSALYLCASSLVGYSGANVLTFGAGSRLTVL.

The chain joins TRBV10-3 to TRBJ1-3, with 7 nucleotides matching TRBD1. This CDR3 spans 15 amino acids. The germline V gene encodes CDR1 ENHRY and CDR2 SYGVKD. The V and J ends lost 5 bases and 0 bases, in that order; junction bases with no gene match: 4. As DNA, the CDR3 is TGTGCCATCAGTCCCAGGGGGGCCTCTGGAAACACCATATATTTT. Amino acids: CAISPRGASGNTIYF.

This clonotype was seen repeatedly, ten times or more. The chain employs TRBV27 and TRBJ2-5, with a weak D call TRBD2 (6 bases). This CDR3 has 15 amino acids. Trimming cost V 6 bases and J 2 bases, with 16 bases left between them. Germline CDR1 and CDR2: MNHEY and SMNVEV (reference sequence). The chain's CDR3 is CASSRRQRAQETQYF. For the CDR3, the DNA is TGTGCCAGCAGCCGCCGACAGCGGGCGCAAGAGACCCAGTACTTC.

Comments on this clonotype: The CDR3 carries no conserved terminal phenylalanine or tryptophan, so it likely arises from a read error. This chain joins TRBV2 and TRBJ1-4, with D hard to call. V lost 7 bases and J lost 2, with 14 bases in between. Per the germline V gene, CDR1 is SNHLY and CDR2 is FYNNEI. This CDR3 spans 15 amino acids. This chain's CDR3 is CASKDREVTNEKLFL. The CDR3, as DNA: TGTGCCAGCAAGGACCGAGAGGTGACTAATGAAAAACTGTTTCTT.

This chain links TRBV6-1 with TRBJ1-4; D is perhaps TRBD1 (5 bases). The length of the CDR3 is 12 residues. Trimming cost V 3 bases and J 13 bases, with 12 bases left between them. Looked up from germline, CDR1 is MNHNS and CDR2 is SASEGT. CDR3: CASSDSLGTLFF. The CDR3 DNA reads TGTGCCAGCAGTGATTCCCTGGGGACACTGTTTTTT.

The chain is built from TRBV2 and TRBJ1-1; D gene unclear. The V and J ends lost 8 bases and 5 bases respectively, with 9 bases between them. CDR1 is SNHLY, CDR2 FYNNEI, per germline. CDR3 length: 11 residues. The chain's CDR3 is CASPDSTEAFF. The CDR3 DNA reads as TGTGCCAGCCCGGATAGTACTGAAGCTTTCTTT.

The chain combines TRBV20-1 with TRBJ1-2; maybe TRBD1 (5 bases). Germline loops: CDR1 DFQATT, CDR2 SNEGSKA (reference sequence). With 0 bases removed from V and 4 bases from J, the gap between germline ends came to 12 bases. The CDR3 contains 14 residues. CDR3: CSARDDGAFYGYTF. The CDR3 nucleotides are TGCAGTGCTAGAGACGACGGGGCCTTCTATGGCTACACCTTC.